This note documents a single T cell receptor (beta chain) sequence. Its antigen is as yet unknown. Roughly 94,000 TCR templates were assayed per sample. Sequencing was performed with immunoSEQ multiplex PCR; in TCRdb, only in-frame clones are kept and a portion is missing. Of under 130,000 clones in the sample, about 92% are singletons; the top ten hold around 0.3%. This CDR3 is built from 14 residues. V lost 3 bases to trimming and J lost 2 bases, with 5 bases between them. Germline V lookup: CDR1 ENHRY, CDR2 SYGVKD. This entry comes from a study of siplizumab effects on memory and regulatory T cells. Findings of the study overall: Siplizumab brought about a significant reduction in alloreactive sequences traceable to unstimulated CD4+ memory cells.

This TCR was recovered from a human donor in good health. Sequenced sample: CD4+ T cells sorted from blood. V and J are TRBV10-3 and TRBJ2-6; D is undetermined. The CDR3 is CAISDSTGANVLTF. CDR3 bases: TGTGCCATCAGTGACAGTACTGGGGCCAACGTCCTGACTTTC.